This is a list of T cell receptor beta chains from one sample in a study of blood T cell repertoires in COVID-19. TCRdb's copy holds only in-frame clones and misses some; the assay was immunoSEQ multiplex PCR. The profile shows approximately 230,000 clones, about 87% of them singletons. Sequenced input: peripheral blood. All receptors derive from a woman aged 25 to 39 with COVID-19, enrolled during active disease. The CDR3 runs from the conserved cysteine through the conserved F or W.

CDR3aa: CATSRRGGSGNTIYF; v_gene: TRBV15
CDR3aa: CASSLQGANQPQHF; v_gene: TRBV2
CDR3aa: CASSLDIGNTIYF; v_gene: TRBV7-6
CDR3aa: CASRDTRTSGGPPDEQFF; v_gene: TRBV18
CDR3aa: CASSETGFHEQFF; v_gene: TRBV19
CDR3aa: CASSIGTSGSVRQDQFF; v_gene: TRBV19
CDR3aa: CASSPRQGAREKLFF; v_gene: TRBV9
CDR3aa: CASSISATNEKLFF; v_gene: TRBV19
CDR3aa: CASSFLVGRGRRTEAFF; v_gene: TRBV28
CDR3aa: CASSQDGNRINEQFF; v_gene: TRBV4-3
CDR3aa: CSVGLAGGFDTQYF; v_gene: TRBV29-1
CDR3aa: CASSSLLMGNTIYF; v_gene: TRBV27
CDR3aa: CASSLSGGSTSQHF; v_gene: TRBV7-9
CDR3aa: CASRDAGTVPMNF; v_gene: TRBV28
CDR3aa: CASSQDGTGGNTEAFF; v_gene: TRBV14
CDR3aa: CAISDSPVGVNEQFF; v_gene: TRBV10-3
CDR3aa: CASSLGAPSGSVNTGELFF; v_gene: TRBV11-2
CDR3aa: CASSLRGQGPYEQYF; v_gene: TRBV3-1/TRBV3-2
CDR3aa: CASSPWGGPDTQYF; v_gene: TRBV5-8
CDR3aa: CASRLRTESYNEQFF; v_gene: TRBV6-5
CDR3aa: CASSLQPGANQPQHF; v_gene: TRBV5-1
CDR3aa: CASRDIEVYYEQYF; v_gene: TRBV10-2
CDR3aa: CASSPTTRAEQYF; v_gene: TRBV28
CDR3aa: CASSLWTATEAFF; v_gene: TRBV7-9
CDR3aa: CASSAGTLNEQFF; v_gene: TRBV18